Detailed here is one T cell receptor (beta chain). TCRdb's copy holds only in-frame clones and misses some; the assay was immunoSEQ multiplex PCR. The table has some 39,000 clones, approximately 89% seen once. These data are taken from a study of T cell changes during pregnancy in multiple sclerosis. Trimming took 5 bases from V and 0 from J, leaving 8 bases between them. CDR1 and CDR2 (germline): KGHSH, LQKENI. CDR3 length: 13 amino acids. This TCR was recovered from a female donor in good health, enrolled as a control in a pregnancy study. This chain uses TRBV18 with TRBJ2-7; the D is unclear. The material sequenced was CD4+ T cells from peripheral blood mononuclear cells, taken in the second trimester of pregnancy. The CDR3 is CASSVTDSYEQYF. The CDR3 coding sequence is TGTGCCAGCTCAGTGACTGACTCCTACGAGCAGTACTTC.